This note documents a single T cell receptor beta chain sequence. The sample belongs to a study of cytomegalovirus exposure and HLA in healthy donors. The study ran its PCR with 60 Vbeta and 13 Jbeta primers. Generated by immunoSEQ multiplex PCR, the TCRdb table keeps only in-frame clones and is missing some. The table lists roughly 200,000 clones, approximately 11% of them singletons, with approximately 8.4% in the top ten. J lost 1 base, V lost 2 bases, and 5 bases had no gene match. This CDR3 is built from 15 residues. Germline CDR1 reads SGHRS; CDR2 reads YFSETQ. The specimen sequenced was PBMCs. This receptor was taken from a middle-aged man in good health and CMV-seropositive. V and J are TRBV5-1 and TRBJ1-1, with 7 nucleotides matching TRBD1. CDR3 in amino acids: CASSFSGTANTEAFF. As DNA, the CDR3 is TGCGCCAGCAGCTTCTCCGGGACAGCGAACACTGAAGCTTTCTTT.